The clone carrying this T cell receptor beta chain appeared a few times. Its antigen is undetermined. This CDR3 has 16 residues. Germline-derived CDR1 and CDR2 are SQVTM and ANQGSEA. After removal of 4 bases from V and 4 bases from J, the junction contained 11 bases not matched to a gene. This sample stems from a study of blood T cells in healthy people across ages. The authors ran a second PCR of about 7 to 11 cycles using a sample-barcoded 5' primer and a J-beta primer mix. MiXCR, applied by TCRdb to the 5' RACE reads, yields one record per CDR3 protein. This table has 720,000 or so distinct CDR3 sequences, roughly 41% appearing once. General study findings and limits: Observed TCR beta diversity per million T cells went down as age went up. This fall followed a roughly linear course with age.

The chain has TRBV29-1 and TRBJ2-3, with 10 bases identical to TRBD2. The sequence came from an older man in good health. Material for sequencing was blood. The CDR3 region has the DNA TGCAGCGTTGTTCAGGCGAGCGGGGGGGCCTCAGATACGCAGTATTTT. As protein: CSVVQASGGASDTQYF.